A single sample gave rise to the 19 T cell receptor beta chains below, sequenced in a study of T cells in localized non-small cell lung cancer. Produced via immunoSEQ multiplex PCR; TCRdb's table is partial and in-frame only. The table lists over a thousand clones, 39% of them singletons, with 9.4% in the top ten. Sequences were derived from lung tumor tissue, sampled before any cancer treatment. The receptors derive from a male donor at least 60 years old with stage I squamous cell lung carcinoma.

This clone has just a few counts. The CDR3, as DNA: TGTGCCAGCAGCGCACGATTTGTGGGGCCCCAGCATTTT. This gives the protein CASSARFVGPQHF. J is TRBJ1-5 and V is TRBV2; D unresolved. V was clipped by 6 bases and J by 9 bases, with 15 bases between them. The CDR3 is made up of 13 amino acids. Germline CDR1 SNHLY, CDR2 FYNNEI.

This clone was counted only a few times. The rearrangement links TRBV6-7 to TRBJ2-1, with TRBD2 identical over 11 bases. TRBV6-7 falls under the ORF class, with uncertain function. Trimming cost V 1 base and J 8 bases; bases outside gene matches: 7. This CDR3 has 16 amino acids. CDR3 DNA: TGTGCCAGCAGTTACTTTGGGACTAGCGGTAGTGATGAGCAGTTCTTC. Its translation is CASSYFGTSGSDEQFF.

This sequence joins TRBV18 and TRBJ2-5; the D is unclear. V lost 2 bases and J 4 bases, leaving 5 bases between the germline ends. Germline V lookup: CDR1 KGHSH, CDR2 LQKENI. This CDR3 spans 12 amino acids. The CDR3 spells CASSPNPETQYF. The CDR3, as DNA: TGTGCCAGCTCACCAAACCCAGAGACCCAGTACTTC.

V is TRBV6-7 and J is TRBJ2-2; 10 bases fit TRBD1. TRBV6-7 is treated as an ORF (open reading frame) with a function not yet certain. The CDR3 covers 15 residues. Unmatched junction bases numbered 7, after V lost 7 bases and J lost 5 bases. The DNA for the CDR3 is TGTGCCAGCATGACAGGGGGCCGAGGGACCGGGGAGCTGTTTTTT. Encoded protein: CASMTGGRGTGELFF.

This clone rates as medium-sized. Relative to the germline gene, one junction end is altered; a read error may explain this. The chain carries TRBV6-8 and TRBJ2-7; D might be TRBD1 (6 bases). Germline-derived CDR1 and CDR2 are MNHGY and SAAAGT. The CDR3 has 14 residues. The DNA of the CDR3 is TGTGCCATCAGTGCAGGGGACGGTACCTACGAGCAGTACTTC. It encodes CAISAGDGTYEQYF.

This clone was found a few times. The CDR3 DNA sequence: TGTGCCTGGAGTGTACCAAGCAGGGGATCTGGCTACACCTTC. Protein: CAWSVPSRGSGYTF. The rearrangement links TRBV30 to TRBJ1-2; possibly TRBD1 for D (6 bases). The germline CDR1 and CDR2 sequences are GTSNPN and SVGIG (reference sequence). The CDR3 is 14 amino acids. The V end lost 0 bases, the J end lost 7 bases, and 15 bases lay between the germline ends.

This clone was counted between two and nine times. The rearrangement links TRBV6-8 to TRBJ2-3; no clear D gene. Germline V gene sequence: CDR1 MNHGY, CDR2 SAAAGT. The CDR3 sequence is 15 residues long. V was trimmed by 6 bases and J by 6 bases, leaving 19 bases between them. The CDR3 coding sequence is TGTGCCAGCAGCCGCGACGGACCCCTGGGCGATACGCAGTATTTT. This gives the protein CASSRDGPLGDTQYF.

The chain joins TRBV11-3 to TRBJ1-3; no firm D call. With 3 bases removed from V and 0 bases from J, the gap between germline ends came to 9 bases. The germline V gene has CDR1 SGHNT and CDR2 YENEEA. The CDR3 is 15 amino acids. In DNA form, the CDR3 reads TGTGCCAGCAGCTTGTTACATCTCTCTGGAAACACCATATATTTT. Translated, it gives CASSLLHLSGNTIYF.

Here the CDR3 DNA reads TGTGCCAGCAGCCAAGTTCAGGGTCTTGAAGCTTTCTTT. The encoded protein is CASSQVQGLEAFF. The chain joins TRBV14 to TRBJ1-1; a weak D match, TRBD1 (5 bases). This CDR3 contains 13 residues. V gave up 1 base and J gave up 7 bases, with 10 bases separating them. Germline lookup yields CDR1 SGHDN and CDR2 FVKESK. Full variable domain (rest looked up from reference TRBV14 and TRBJ1-1): EAGVTQFPSHSVIEKGQTVTLRCDPISGHDNLYWYRRVMGKEIKFLLHFVKESKQDESGMPNNRFLAERTGGTYSTLKVQPAELEDSGVYFCASSQVQGLEAFFGQGTRLTVV.

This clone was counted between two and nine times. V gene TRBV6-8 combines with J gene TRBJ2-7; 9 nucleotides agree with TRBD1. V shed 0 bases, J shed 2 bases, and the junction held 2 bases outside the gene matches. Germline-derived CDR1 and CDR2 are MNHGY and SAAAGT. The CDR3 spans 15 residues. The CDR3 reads CASSYSGQGTYEQYF. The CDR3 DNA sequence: TGTGCCAGCAGTTACTCGGGACAGGGAACCTACGAGCAGTACTTC.

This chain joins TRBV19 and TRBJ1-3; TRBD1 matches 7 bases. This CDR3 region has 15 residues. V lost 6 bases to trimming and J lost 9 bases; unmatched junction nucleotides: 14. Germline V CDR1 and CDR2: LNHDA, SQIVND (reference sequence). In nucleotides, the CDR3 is TGTGCCAGTAGGCCCGGACAGGCCGTTGGGGGCACCATATATTTT. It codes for CASRPGQAVGGTIYF.

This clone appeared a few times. The CDR3 coding sequence is TGTGCCAGCAGCGTAAAAGAGGGAATTGGTGAAAAACTGTTTTTT. Its protein product is CASSVKEGIGEKLFF. The V and J genes are TRBV9 and TRBJ1-4; D ambiguous. From germline, CDR1 is SGDLS and CDR2 YYNGEE. CDR3 length: 15 amino acids. V was trimmed by 1 base and J by 7 bases, leaving 14 bases between them. Filled out from reference TRBV9 and TRBJ1-4, the complete variable domain reads DSGVTQTPKHLITATGQRVTLRCSPRSGDLSVYWYQQSLDQGLQFLIQYYNGEERAKGNILERFSAQQFPDLHSELNLSSLELGDSALYFCASSVKEGIGEKLFFGSGTQLSVL.

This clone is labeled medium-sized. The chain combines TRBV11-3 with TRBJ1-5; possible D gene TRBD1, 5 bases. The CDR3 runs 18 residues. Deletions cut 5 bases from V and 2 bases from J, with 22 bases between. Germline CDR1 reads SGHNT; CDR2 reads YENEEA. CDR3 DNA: TGTGCCAGCAGCCGTACCTACAACCAGGGATACGGCAATCAGCCCCAGCATTTT. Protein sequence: CASSRTYNQGYGNQPQHF.

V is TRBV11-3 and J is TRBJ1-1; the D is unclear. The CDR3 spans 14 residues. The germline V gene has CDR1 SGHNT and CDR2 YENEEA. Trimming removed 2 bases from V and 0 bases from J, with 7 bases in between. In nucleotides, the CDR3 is TGTGCCAGCAGCTTAAGGGCAGTGAACACTGAAGCTTTCTTT. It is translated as CASSLRAVNTEAFF.

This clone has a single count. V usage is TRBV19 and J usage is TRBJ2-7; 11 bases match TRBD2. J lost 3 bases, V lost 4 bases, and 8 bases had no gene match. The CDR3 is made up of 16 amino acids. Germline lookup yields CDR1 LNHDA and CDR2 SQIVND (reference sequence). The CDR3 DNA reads TGTGCCAGTAGTACGGGACTAGCGGAGATCCGCTACGAGCAGTACTTC. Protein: CASSTGLAEIRYEQYF.

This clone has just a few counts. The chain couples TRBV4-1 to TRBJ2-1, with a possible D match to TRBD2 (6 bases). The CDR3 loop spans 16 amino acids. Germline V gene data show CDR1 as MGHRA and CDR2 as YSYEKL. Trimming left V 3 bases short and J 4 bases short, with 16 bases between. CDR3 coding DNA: TGCGCCAGCAGCCAGCTAGAACCGGGACTTTACAATGAGCAGTTCTTC. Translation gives CASSQLEPGLYNEQFF.

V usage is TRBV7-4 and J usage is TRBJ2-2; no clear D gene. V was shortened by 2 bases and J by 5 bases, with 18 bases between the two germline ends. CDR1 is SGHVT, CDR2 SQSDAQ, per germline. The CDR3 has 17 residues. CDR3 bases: TGTGCCAGCAGCTTAACCCATAGGGCACATGGTACCGGGGAGCTGTTTTTT. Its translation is CASSLTHRAHGTGELFF.

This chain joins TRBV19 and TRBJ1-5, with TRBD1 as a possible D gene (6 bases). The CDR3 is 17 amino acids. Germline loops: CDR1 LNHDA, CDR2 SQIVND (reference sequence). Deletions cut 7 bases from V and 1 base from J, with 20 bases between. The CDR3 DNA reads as TGTGCCAGTAACGATATAGGGCGGGGGGGCAGCAATCAGCCCCAGCATTTT. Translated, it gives CASNDIGRGGSNQPQHF.

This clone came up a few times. The CDR3 is CASGPPTDRELFF. CDR3 nucleotide sequence: TGTGCTAGTGGCCCCCCCACGGATCGGGAACTGTTTTTT. The gene calls are TRBV12-5 and TRBJ1-4, with D uncertain. This CDR3 has 13 amino acids. CDR1 and CDR2 (germline): LGHNT, FRNRAP. V lost 6 bases and J lost 12, with 17 bases in between.